Listed below are T cell receptor beta chains from one sample, sequenced in a study of tumor-infiltrating lymphocytes in oesophageal squamous cell carcinoma. One entry per CDR3 protein, called by TCRdb with MiXCR from the PCR reads. This sample has over 10,000 distinct CDR3 sequences, with roughly 50% found just once. Material: esophageal tumor tissue. The receptors come from a male donor with esophageal squamous cell carcinoma. Each CDR3 is given with its conserved first and last residue. The D gene is left open where the match is weak. A row's size may be missing; if present it is once, few, many or a size class.

cdr3_nt: TGCGCCAGCAGCCGGGGGGGACAGGGAGGTGGCTACACCTTC
cdr3_aa: CASSRGGQGGGYTF
v_call: TRBV5-1
cdr3_length: 14
d_call: TRBD1
j_call: TRBJ1-2
clone_size: few

cdr3_nt: TGTGCCAGTAGTAACCTACCGGGACTAGCGGGGGACAATGAGCAGTTCTTC
cdr3_aa: CASSNLPGLAGDNEQFF
v_call: TRBV19
cdr3_length: 17
d_call: TRBD2
j_call: TRBJ2-1
clone_size: many

cdr3_nt: TGTGCCAGCAGCCTGGGGAACTCACCCCTCCACTTT
cdr3_aa: CASSLGNSPLHF
v_call: TRBV6-1
cdr3_length: 12
d_call: -
j_call: TRBJ1-6
clone_size: many

cdr3_nt: TGTGCCATCAGTGAGTTATTCCCGGCGGACAGGGACCTATCCCAAGAGACCCAGTACTTC
cdr3_aa: CAISELFPADRDLSQETQYF
v_call: TRBV10-3
cdr3_length: 20
d_call: TRBD1
j_call: TRBJ2-5
clone_size: once

cdr3_nt: TGTGCCAGCAGCTTAGGGGCCGGAAATAGGGATGAGCAGTACTTC
cdr3_aa: CASSLGAGNRDEQYF
v_call: TRBV7-6
cdr3_length: 15
d_call: -
j_call: TRBJ2-7
clone_size: few

cdr3_nt: TGCGCCAGCAGCTCCCCCTCTAGCGGGGGGGTCGTCTACGAGCAGTTCTTC
cdr3_aa: CASSSPSSGGVVYEQFF
v_call: TRBV5-1
cdr3_length: 17
d_call: TRBD2
j_call: TRBJ2-1
clone_size: -

cdr3_nt: TGTGCCAGCACCCTTTGGGGGGCTCGAGGCACCGGGGAGCTGTTTTTT
cdr3_aa: CASTLWGARGTGELFF
v_call: TRBV7-3
cdr3_length: 16
d_call: -
j_call: TRBJ2-2
clone_size: -

cdr3_nt: TGTGCCAGCTCCGGGGAGCTGTTTTTT
cdr3_aa: CASSGELFF
v_call: TRBV6-8
cdr3_length: 9
d_call: -
j_call: TRBJ2-2
clone_size: -

cdr3_nt: TGTGCCAGCAGCCGTACCGGGACAAATAACTACAATGAGCAGTACTTC
cdr3_aa: CASSRTGTNNYNEQYF
v_call: TRBV11-1
cdr3_length: 16
d_call: -
j_call: TRBJ2-7
clone_size: -

cdr3_nt: TGCGCCAGCAGCTTCGAACCCCTAGCTAGCGGTAGCTCCTACAATGAGCAGTTCTTC
cdr3_aa: CASSFEPLASGSSYNEQFF
v_call: TRBV5-1
cdr3_length: 19
d_call: TRBD2
j_call: TRBJ2-1
clone_size: -

cdr3_nt: TGTGCCAGCAGCTTCCAGGGCCAAGAGACCCAGTACTTC
cdr3_aa: CASSFQGQETQYF
v_call: TRBV7-3
cdr3_length: 13
d_call: -
j_call: TRBJ2-5
clone_size: few

cdr3_nt: TGCAGTGCTAGCCGGCGGGACAACTACAATGAGCAGTTCTTC
cdr3_aa: CSASRRDNYNEQFF
v_call: TRBV20-1
cdr3_length: 14
d_call: -
j_call: TRBJ2-1
clone_size: -

cdr3_nt: TGTGCCAGCAGCGCGTACCCAGGGGGCATGGGCTATGGCTACACCTTC
cdr3_aa: CASSAYPGGMGYGYTF
v_call: TRBV5-6
cdr3_length: 16
d_call: TRBD1
j_call: TRBJ1-2
clone_size: many

cdr3_nt: TGTGCCAGCAGCCCTCGGGGGGTACTCTACGAGCAGTACTTC
cdr3_aa: CASSPRGVLYEQYF
v_call: TRBV28
cdr3_length: 14
d_call: TRBD2
j_call: TRBJ2-7
clone_size: -

cdr3_nt: TGTGCCAGCAGTGAAGCGTCGCTCTGGAATTCACCCCTCCACTTC
cdr3_aa: CASSEASLWNSPLHF
v_call: TRBV6-1
cdr3_length: 15
d_call: -
j_call: TRBJ2-3
clone_size: -

cdr3_nt: TGTGCTAGCAGCTCGATAAGCCAAGAGACCCAGTACTTC
cdr3_aa: CASSSISQETQYF
v_call: TRBV7-6
cdr3_length: 13
d_call: -
j_call: TRBJ2-5
clone_size: -

cdr3_nt: TGTGCCAGCAGCCGCCATGGACAGGGCCTATTTAATCAGCCCCAGCATTTC
cdr3_aa: CASSRHGQGLFNQPQHF
v_call: TRBV7-3
cdr3_length: 17
d_call: TRBD1
j_call: TRBJ2-1
clone_size: once

cdr3_nt: TGTGCCAGCAGCTCCTCATTAGCGGGAGATGCCTACAATGAGCAGTTCTTC
cdr3_aa: CASSSSLAGDAYNEQFF
v_call: TRBV7-9
cdr3_length: 17
d_call: TRBD2
j_call: TRBJ2-1
clone_size: -

cdr3_nt: TGTGCCAGCAGCCCCCGGACTAGCGGGAGGACCTACGAGCAGTACTTC
cdr3_aa: CASSPRTSGRTYEQYF
v_call: TRBV7-8
cdr3_length: 16
d_call: TRBD2
j_call: TRBJ2-7
clone_size: -

cdr3_nt: TGTGCCAGCAGCTCCGAGGGGACTATCCTCTACAATGAGCAGTTCTTC
cdr3_aa: CASSSEGTILYNEQFF
v_call: TRBV7-9
cdr3_length: 16
d_call: TRBD2
j_call: TRBJ2-1
clone_size: -

cdr3_nt: TGTGCCAGCAGTATACGGCCTTACGAGCAGTACTTC
cdr3_aa: CASSIRPYEQYF
v_call: TRBV6-6
cdr3_length: 12
d_call: -
j_call: TRBJ2-7
clone_size: -

cdr3_nt: TGTGCCAGCAGTTCTGACAATGAGCAGTTCTTC
cdr3_aa: CASSSDNEQFF
v_call: TRBV27
cdr3_length: 11
d_call: -
j_call: TRBJ2-1
clone_size: -

cdr3_nt: TGCGCCAGCAGCTTGTGGGCCAGGGGGAACACTGAAGCTTTCTTT
cdr3_aa: CASSLWARGNTEAFF
v_call: TRBV5-1
cdr3_length: 15
d_call: -
j_call: TRBJ1-1
clone_size: -

cdr3_nt: TGTGCCAGCAGTGAACGGGGTTTCAGTGAAGCTTTCTTT
cdr3_aa: CASSERGFSEAFF
v_call: TRBV2
cdr3_length: 13
d_call: -
j_call: TRBJ1-1
clone_size: -

cdr3_nt: TGTGCCAGCAGCTTCGGGACCACCACCTACAATGAGCAGTTCTTC
cdr3_aa: CASSFGTTTYNEQFF
v_call: TRBV7-6
cdr3_length: 15
d_call: -
j_call: TRBJ2-1
clone_size: -

cdr3_nt: TGTGCCAGCAGCTGGGCAGGGCGGGAGACCCAGTACTTC
cdr3_aa: CASSWAGRETQYF
v_call: TRBV7-8
cdr3_length: 13
d_call: -
j_call: TRBJ2-5
clone_size: -

cdr3_nt: TGTGCCAGCAGTTTAGCGCTAGTAGCGGGAGGGATAACCGGGGAGCTGTTTTTT
cdr3_aa: CASSLALVAGGITGELFF
v_call: TRBV12-3/TRBV12-4
cdr3_length: 18
d_call: TRBD2
j_call: TRBJ2-2
clone_size: -

cdr3_nt: TGTGCCACCAGTGACCCCGCTCCGGGACTAGCCGGGGAGACCCAGTACTTC
cdr3_aa: CATSDPAPGLAGETQYF
v_call: TRBV24-1
cdr3_length: 17
d_call: TRBD2
j_call: TRBJ2-5
clone_size: -